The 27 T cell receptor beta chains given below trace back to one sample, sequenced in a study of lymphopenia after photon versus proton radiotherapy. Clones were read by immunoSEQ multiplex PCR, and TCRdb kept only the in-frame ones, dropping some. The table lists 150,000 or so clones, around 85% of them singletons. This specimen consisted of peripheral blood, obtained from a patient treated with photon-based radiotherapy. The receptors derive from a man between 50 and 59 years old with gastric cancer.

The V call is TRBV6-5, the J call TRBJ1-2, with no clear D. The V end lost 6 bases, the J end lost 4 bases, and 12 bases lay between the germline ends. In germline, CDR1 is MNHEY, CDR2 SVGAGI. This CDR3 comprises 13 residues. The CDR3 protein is CASRKDGSYGYTF. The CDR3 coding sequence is TGTGCCAGCAGAAAAGACGGCTCCTATGGCTACACCTTC.

This CDR3 reads CASSLQGDTQYF. DNA of the CDR3: TGTGCCAGCAGCTTACAGGGAGATACGCAGTATTTT. This sequence joins TRBV6-6 and TRBJ2-3; D is perhaps TRBD1 (6 bases). CDR3 length: 12 residues. From germline, CDR1 is MNHNY and CDR2 SVGAGI (reference sequence). With 6 bases removed from V and 5 bases from J, the gap between germline ends came to 9 bases.

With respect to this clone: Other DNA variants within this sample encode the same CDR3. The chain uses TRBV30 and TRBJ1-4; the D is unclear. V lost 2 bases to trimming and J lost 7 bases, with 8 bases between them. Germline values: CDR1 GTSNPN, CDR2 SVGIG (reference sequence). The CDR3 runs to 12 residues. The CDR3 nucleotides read TGTGCCTGGAGTTCGTGGGGTGAAAAACTGTTTTTT. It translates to CAWSSWGEKLFF.

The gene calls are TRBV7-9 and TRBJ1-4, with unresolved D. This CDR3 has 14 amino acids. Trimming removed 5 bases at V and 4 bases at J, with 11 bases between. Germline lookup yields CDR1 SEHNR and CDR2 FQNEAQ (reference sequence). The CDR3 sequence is CASSAEWGNEKLFF. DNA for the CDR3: TGTGCCAGCAGCGCGGAGTGGGGTAATGAAAAACTGTTTTTT.

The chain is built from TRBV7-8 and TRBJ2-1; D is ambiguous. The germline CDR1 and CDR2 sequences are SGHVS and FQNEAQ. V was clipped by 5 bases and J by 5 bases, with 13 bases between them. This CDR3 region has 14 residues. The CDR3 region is CASSPADTNNEQFF. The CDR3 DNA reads TGTGCCAGCAGCCCGGCCGACACTAACAATGAGCAGTTCTTC.

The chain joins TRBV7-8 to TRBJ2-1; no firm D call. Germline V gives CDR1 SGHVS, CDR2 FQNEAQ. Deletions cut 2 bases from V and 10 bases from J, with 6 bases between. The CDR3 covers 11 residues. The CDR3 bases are TGTGCCAGCAGCTTACTGTTGGAGCAGTTCTTC. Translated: CASSLLLEQFF.

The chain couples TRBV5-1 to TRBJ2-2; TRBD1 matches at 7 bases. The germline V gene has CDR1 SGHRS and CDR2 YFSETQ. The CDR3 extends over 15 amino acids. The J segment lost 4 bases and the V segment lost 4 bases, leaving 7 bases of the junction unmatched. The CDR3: CASSPQTGSTGELFF. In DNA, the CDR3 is TGCGCCAGCAGCCCCCAGACAGGGTCCACCGGGGAGCTGTTTTTT.

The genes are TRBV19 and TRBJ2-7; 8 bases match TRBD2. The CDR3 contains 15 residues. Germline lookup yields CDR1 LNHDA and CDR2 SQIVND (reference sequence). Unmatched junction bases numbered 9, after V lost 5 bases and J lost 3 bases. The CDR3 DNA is TGTGCCAGTAGTGTCAGCGGGAGCTTCCTCTACGAGCAGTACTTC. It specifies CASSVSGSFLYEQYF.

CDR3 residues: CASSQAGTAGNTIYF. The CDR3 nucleotides read TGCGCCAGCAGCCAGGCCGGGACAGCTGGAAACACCATATATTTT. The gene calls are TRBV4-1 and TRBJ1-3; 7 positions agree with TRBD1. V lost 3 bases, J lost 2 bases, and 4 bases stayed unmatched. CDR1 is MGHRA and CDR2 is YSYEKL in the germline V gene. The CDR3 length is 15 residues.

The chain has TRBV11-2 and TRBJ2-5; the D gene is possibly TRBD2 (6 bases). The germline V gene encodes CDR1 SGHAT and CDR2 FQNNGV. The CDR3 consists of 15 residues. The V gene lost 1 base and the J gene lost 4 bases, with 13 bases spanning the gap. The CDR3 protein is CASSLAALAIETQYF. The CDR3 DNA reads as TGTGCCAGCAGCTTAGCCGCACTAGCAATAGAGACCCAGTACTTC.

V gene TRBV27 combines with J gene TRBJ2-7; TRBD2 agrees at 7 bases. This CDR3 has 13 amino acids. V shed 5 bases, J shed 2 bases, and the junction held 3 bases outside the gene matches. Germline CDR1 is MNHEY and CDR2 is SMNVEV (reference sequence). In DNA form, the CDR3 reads TGTGCCAGCAGTCGTAGCGGGCCCTACGAGCAGTACTTC. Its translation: CASSRSGPYEQYF.

CDR3 residues: CASSLTGGGTDTQYF. The CDR3 coding sequence is TGTGCCAGCAGCTTGACAGGGGGCGGGACAGATACGCAGTATTTT. V and J are TRBV5-4 and TRBJ2-3; 9 bases fit TRBD1. After removal of 1 base from V and 3 bases from J, the junction contained 3 bases not matched to a gene. CDR1 is SGHNT, CDR2 YYREEE, per germline (reference sequence). This CDR3 is 15 amino acids long.

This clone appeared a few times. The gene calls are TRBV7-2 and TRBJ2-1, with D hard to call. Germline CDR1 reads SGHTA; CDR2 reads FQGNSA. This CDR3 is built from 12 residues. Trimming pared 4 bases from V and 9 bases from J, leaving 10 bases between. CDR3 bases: TGTGCCAGCAGCTCATACCTGGGTGAGCAGTTCTTC. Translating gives CASSSYLGEQFF.

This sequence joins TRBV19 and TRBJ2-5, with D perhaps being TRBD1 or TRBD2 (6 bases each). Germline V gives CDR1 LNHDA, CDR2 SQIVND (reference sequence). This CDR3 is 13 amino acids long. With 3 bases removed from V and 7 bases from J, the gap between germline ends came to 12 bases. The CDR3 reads CASSIRGLVTQYF. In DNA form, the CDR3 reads TGTGCCAGTAGTATTCGGGGGCTGGTGACCCAGTACTTC.

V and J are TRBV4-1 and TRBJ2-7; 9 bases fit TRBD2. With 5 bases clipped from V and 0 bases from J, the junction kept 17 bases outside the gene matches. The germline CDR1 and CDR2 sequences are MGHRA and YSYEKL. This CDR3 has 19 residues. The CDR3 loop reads CASSTLGLAGRTGSYEQYF. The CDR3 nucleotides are TGCGCCAGCAGCACTCTGGGGCTAGCGGGGCGGACTGGCTCCTACGAGCAGTACTTC.

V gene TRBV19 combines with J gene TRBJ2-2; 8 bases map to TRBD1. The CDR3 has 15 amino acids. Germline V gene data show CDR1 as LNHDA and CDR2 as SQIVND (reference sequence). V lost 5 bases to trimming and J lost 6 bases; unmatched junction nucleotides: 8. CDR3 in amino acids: CASSSQGAIAGELFF. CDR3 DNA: TGTGCCAGTAGTTCCCAGGGGGCGATCGCCGGGGAGCTGTTTTTT. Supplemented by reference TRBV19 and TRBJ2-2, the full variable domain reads DGGITQSPKYLFRKEGQNVTLSCEQNLNHDAMYWYRQDPGQGLRLIYYSQIVNDFQKGDIAEGYSVSREKKESFPLTVTSAQKNPTAFYLCASSSQGAIAGELFFGEGSRLTVL.

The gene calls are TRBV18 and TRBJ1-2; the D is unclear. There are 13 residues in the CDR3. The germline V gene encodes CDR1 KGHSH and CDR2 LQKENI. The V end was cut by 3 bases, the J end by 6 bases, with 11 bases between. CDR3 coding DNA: TGTGCCAGCTCACCCCAATCCGGGGATGGCTACACCTTC. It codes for CASSPQSGDGYTF.

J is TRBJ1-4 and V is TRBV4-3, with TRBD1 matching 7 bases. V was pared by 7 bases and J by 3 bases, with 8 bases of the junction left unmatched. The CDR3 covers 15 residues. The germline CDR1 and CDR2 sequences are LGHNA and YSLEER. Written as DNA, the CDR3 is TGCGCCAGCAACCGAATCGGGACAGCTAATGAAAAACTGTTTTTT. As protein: CASNRIGTANEKLFF.

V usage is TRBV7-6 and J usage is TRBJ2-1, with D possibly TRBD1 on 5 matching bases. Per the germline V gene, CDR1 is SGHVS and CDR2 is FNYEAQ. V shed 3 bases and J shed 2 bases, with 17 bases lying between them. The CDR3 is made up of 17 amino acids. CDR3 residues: CASSLTSYRLPYNEQFF. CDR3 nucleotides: TGTGCCAGCAGCTTGACGTCTTACAGGTTACCCTACAATGAGCAGTTCTTC.

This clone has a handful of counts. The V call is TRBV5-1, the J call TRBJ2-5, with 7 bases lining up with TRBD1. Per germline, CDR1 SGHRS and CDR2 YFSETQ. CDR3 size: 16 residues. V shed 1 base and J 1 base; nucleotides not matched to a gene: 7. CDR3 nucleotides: TGCGCCAGCAGCTTGTGGACAGGTCGGATCCAAGAGACCCAGTACTTC. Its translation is CASSLWTGRIQETQYF.

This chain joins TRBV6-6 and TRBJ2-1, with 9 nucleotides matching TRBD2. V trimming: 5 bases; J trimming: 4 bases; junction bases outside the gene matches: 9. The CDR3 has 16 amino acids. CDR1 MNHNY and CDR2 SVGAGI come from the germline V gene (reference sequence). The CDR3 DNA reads TGTGCCAGCAGTCCCGAAGCGGGGGGATATTACAATGAGCAGTTCTTC. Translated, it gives CASSPEAGGYYNEQFF.

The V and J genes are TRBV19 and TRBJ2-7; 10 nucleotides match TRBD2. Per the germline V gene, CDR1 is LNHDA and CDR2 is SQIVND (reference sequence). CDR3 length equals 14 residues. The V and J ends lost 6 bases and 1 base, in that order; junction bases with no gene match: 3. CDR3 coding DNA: TGTGCCAGTAGGAGGACTAGCGGTTCCTACGAGCAGTACTTC. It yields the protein CASRRTSGSYEQYF.

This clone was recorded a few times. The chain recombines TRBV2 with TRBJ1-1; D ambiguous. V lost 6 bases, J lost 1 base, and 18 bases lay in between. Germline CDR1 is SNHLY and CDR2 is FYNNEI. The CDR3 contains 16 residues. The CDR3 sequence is CASSKGEGRGNTEAFF. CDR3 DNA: TGTGCCAGCAGCAAAGGAGAGGGTCGGGGGAACACTGAAGCTTTCTTT.

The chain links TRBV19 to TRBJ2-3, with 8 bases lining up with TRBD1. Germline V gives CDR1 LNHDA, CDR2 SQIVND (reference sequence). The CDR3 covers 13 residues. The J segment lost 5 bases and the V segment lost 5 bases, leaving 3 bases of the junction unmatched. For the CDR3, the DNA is TGTGCCAGTAGTCGACAGGGGAAAGATACGCAGTATTTT. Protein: CASSRQGKDTQYF.

The CDR3 spells CAWRGAGAPNEQFF. CDR3 in DNA: TGTGCCTGGAGAGGGGCGGGAGCCCCCAATGAGCAGTTCTTC. J is TRBJ2-1 and V is TRBV30; 7 positions match TRBD2. The CDR3 consists of 14 residues. In germline, CDR1 is GTSNPN, CDR2 SVGIG (reference sequence). The junction had 8 bases not matched to a gene; V was cut back by 3 bases and J by 6 bases.

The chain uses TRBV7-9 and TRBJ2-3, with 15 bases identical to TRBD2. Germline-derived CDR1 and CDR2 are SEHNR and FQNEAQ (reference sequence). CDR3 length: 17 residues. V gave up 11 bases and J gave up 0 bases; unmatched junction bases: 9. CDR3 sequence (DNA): TGTGCCGGAGGGACTAGCGGGAGGAGTGGTAGCACAGATACGCAGTATTTT. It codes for CAGGTSGRSGSTDTQYF.

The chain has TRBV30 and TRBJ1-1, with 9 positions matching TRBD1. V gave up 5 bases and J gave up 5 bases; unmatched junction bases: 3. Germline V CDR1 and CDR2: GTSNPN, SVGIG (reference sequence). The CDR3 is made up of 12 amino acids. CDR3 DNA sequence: TGTGCCTGGGGGACAGGGAGAACTGAAGCTTTCTTT. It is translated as CAWGTGRTEAFF.